Described below is a single T cell receptor (beta chain) sequence and its context. Original data processing: Nucleated cell number was recorded as an estimate derived from reference gene primer amplification. This table comes from immunoSEQ multiplex PCR, and its TCRdb copy is limited to in-frame clones, with some not included. V and J calls and clone size follow that table, whereas D and trimming were derived from the DNA. Among 150,000 to 200,000 clones, around 80% were seen once, and the ten largest hold 2.8%. CDR1 is MNHEY and CDR2 is SMNVEV in the germline V gene (reference sequence). V trimming: 2 bases; J trimming: 1 base; junction bases outside the gene matches: 1. The CDR3 sequence is 14 residues long. The data stem from a study of blood T cell repertoires in COVID-19. Study summary: T cells, B-cell-depleted T cells, or PBMCs supplied cDNA or gDNA.

The sequenced sample was peripheral blood. The V call is TRBV27, the J call TRBJ1-1; 7 nucleotides line up with TRBD1. The TCR sequence derives from a woman older than 75 with active or convalescent COVID-19. For the CDR3, the DNA is TGTGCCAGCAGTTTACAGGGGGAGAACACTGAAGCTTTCTTT. It specifies CASSLQGENTEAFF.